The T cell receptor (beta chain) under discussion was sequenced for a study of naive and memory T cell subsets. General study results and limits: A clonotype means one alpha or beta sequence, not an alpha/beta pair. Possibly reflecting memory cells re-expressing CD45RA, a few larger clonotypes occurred in naive repertoires, especially CD8. From naive to CM, EM and EMRA, diversity decreased and Gini increased.

Unmatched junction bases numbered 4, after V lost 5 bases and J lost 4 bases. The CDR3 runs to 12 residues. From germline, CDR1 is SQVTM and CDR2 ANQGSEA. CD8 T cells were positively selected from what remained after CD4 positive selection. This clonotype was counted a few times. Its specificity is unknown. Both TRBC1 and TRBC2 were covered by a beta constant-region primer of two equimolar oligonucleotides. Nested alpha and beta constant-region primers with the SP2 primer drove four PCR rounds on ligated cDNA. TCRdb reanalysed the UMI-ligation and nested PCR reads using MiXCR and keeps one entry per CDR3 protein. The data show about 150,000 distinct CDR3 sequences, 22% seen once.

The chain is built from TRBV29-1 and TRBJ2-5; 7 bases are a match to TRBD1. This receptor was identified in a human donor in good health. Sequenced: naive CD4+ T cells from blood. CDR3 bases: TGCAGCGTTCGGACAGGTGGAGAGACCCAGTACTTC. It yields the protein CSVRTGGETQYF.